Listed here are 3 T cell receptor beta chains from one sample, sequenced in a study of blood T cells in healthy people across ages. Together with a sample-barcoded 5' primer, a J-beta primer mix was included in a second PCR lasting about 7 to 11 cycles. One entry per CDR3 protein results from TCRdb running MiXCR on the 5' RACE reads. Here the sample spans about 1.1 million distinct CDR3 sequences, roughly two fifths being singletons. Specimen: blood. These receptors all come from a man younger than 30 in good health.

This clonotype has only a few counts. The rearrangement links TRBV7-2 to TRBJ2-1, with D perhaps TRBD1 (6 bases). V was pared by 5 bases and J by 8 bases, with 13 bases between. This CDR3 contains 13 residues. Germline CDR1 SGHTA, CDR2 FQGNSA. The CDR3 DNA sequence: TGTGCCAGCAGCCCTACAGGGTACGATGAGCAGTTCTTC. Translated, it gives CASSPTGYDEQFF.

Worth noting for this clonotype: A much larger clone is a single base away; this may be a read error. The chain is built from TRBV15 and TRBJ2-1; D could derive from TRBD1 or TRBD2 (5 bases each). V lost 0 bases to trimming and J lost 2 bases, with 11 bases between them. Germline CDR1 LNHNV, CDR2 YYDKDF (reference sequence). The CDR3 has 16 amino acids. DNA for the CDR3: TGTGCCACCAGCAGAGATCGAGGGGCTGCCTACAATGAGCAGTTCTTC. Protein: CATSRDRGAAYNEQFF.

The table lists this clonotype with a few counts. The CDR3 reads CASSFLGQYYEQYF. CDR3 sequence (DNA): TGTGCCAGCAGCTTCCTGGGACAGTACTACGAGCAGTACTTC. The chain links TRBV12-3 or TRBV12-4 to TRBJ2-7, with 7 bases that match TRBD1. V lost 6 bases, J lost 3 bases, and 8 bases stayed unmatched. This CDR3 comprises 14 residues.